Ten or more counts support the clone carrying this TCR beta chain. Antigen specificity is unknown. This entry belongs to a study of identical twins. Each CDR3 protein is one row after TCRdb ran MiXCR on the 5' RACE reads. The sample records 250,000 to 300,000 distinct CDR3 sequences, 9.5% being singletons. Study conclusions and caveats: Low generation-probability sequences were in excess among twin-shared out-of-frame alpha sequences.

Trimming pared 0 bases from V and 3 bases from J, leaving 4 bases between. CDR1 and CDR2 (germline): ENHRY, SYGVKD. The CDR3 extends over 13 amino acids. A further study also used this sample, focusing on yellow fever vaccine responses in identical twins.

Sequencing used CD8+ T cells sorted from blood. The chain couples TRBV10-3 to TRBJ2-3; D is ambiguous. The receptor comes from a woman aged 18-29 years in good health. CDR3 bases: TGTGCCATCAGTGAGTCGTCTACAGATACGCAGTATTTT. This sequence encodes CAISESSTDTQYF.